The 30 T cell receptor beta chains given below trace back to one sample, sequenced in a study of Ad26.COV2.S vaccination and SARS-CoV-2 variants. Treatment: 15 to 20 received Ad26.COV2.S at low or high dose, single or two shots; roughly five received placebo; per-sample allocation not given. Day 63 after the first vaccine or placebo injection was the time point for sampling. TCRdb's copy holds only in-frame clones and misses some; the assay was immunoSEQ multiplex PCR. The sample yields around 340,000 clones, approximately 86% seen once. The specimen comprised peripheral blood, sampled in a trial of Ad26.COV2.S vaccine versus placebo. The receptors were sampled from a person aged 18 to 59 who received the Ad26.COV2.S COVID-19 vaccine or a placebo.

The chain joins TRBV27 to TRBJ2-2; D unresolved. This CDR3 region has 16 residues. V was trimmed by 2 bases and J by 0 bases, leaving 10 bases between them. Germline values: CDR1 MNHEY, CDR2 SMNVEV (reference sequence). This CDR3 reads CASSLRSLPNTGELFF. CDR3 DNA: TGTGCCAGCAGTTTACGGTCTCTTCCGAACACCGGGGAGCTGTTTTTT.

The chain uses TRBV28 and TRBJ2-7; 9 bases line up with TRBD2. Trimming at V came to 3 bases and at J to 4 bases, leaving 4 bases not matched to a gene. Per germline, CDR1 MDHEN and CDR2 SYDVKM. The CDR3 is made up of 14 amino acids. The CDR3 region is CASSLGTSSYEQYF. CDR3 in DNA: TGTGCCAGCAGTTTGGGGACTAGCTCTTACGAGCAGTACTTC. Combining the CDR3 with reference TRBV28 and TRBJ2-7 gives the whole variable domain DVKVTQSSRYLVKRTGEKVFLECVQDMDHENMFWYRQDPGLGLRLIYFSYDVKMKEKGDIPEGYSVSREKKERFSLILESASTNQTSMYLCASSLGTSSYEQYFGPGTRLTVT.

The gene calls are TRBV9 and TRBJ1-2, with 8 bases matching TRBD1. The germline V gene has CDR1 SGDLS and CDR2 YYNGEE. The CDR3 consists of 17 residues. V dropped 3 bases and J dropped 0; count of bases not matched to a gene: 10. The DNA of the CDR3 is TGTGCCAGCAGCGGTAGGGACAGGACCCCCACTAACTATGGCTACACCTTC. It codes for CASSGRDRTPTNYGYTF.

The V call is TRBV4-3, the J call TRBJ1-6; D not resolved. The germline gives CDR1 LGHNA, CDR2 YSLEER. This CDR3 region has 18 residues. V lost 0 bases and J 2 bases, leaving 14 bases between the germline ends. CDR3 region: CASSQDNAGSTYNSPLHF. CDR3 in DNA: TGCGCCAGCAGCCAAGATAATGCGGGGAGTACCTATAATTCACCCCTCCACTTT.

CDR3 sequence (DNA): TGTGCCAGTAGTATAGGGACAGGGGGCTTGAACACTGAAGCTTTCTTT. It encodes CASSIGTGGLNTEAFF. The chain links TRBV19 to TRBJ1-1, with 11 bases lining up with TRBD1. V was clipped by 1 base and J by 0 bases; unmatched bases: 1. This CDR3 contains 16 residues. CDR1 and CDR2 from the germline V gene are LNHDA and SQIVND (reference sequence).

This chain links TRBV27 with TRBJ2-4; 10 nucleotides align to TRBD1. CDR3 length: 15 amino acids. With 2 bases clipped from V and 3 bases from J, the junction kept 1 base outside the gene matches. CDR1 and CDR2 (germline): MNHEY, SMNVEV (reference sequence). The CDR3 region is CASSLRTGGKNIQYF. In DNA form, the CDR3 reads TGTGCCAGCAGTTTAAGGACAGGGGGCAAAAACATTCAGTACTTC.

Concerning this clone itself: The sample contains more than one DNA sequence encoding this CDR3. The chain has TRBV5-4 and TRBJ1-1, with unresolved D. With 0 bases removed from V and 1 base from J, the gap between germline ends came to 10 bases. This CDR3 spans 15 amino acids. Germline V gene sequence: CDR1 SGHNT, CDR2 YYREEE (reference sequence). The CDR3 DNA reads TGTGCCAGCAGCTTGGCGGGAGGCCAGAACACTGAAGCTTTCTTT. Translation gives CASSLAGGQNTEAFF.

The chain combines TRBV9 with TRBJ2-2, with a tentative D call TRBD1 (5 bases). Trimming shortened V by 8 bases and J by 3 bases, and 8 bases separated the two germline ends. The CDR3 sequence is 12 residues long. CDR1 and CDR2 from the germline V gene are SGDLS and YYNGEE. CDR3 in DNA: TGTGCCAGTGGGGCGCACACCGGGGAGCTGTTTTTT. It codes for CASGAHTGELFF.

In DNA form, the CDR3 reads TGTGCCAGCAGTTACCCCGGACTAGCGGGAAGGTCCTACGAGCAGTACTTC. Amino acid sequence: CASSYPGLAGRSYEQYF. The chain has TRBV6-2 or TRBV6-3 and TRBJ2-7, with TRBD2 matching over 12 bases. V trimming: 2 bases; J trimming: 1 base; junction bases outside the gene matches: 6. CDR3 length: 17 residues. Germline-derived CDR1 and CDR2 are MNHEY and SVGEGT.

The gene calls are TRBV10-3 and TRBJ2-1; 8 bases are a match to TRBD1. Germline assignment: CDR1 ENHRY and CDR2 SYGVKD. Trimming took 6 bases from V and 8 from J; bases not matched to a gene: 15. The CDR3 length is 16 residues. Written as DNA, the CDR3 is TGTGCCATCAGCCATTCTATGGACAGGGTGGCACATGAGCAGTTCTTC. This encodes CAISHSMDRVAHEQFF.

The gene calls are TRBV6-5 and TRBJ2-7; D is ambiguous. V dropped 4 bases and J dropped 4 bases, with 14 bases sitting between them. The CDR3 contains 14 residues. Per the germline V gene, CDR1 is MNHEY and CDR2 is SVGAGI. The CDR3 sequence: CASSSNPGPYEQYF. The CDR3 coding sequence is TGTGCCAGCAGTTCCAACCCTGGGCCTTACGAGCAGTACTTC.

The genes are TRBV6-2 or TRBV6-3 and TRBJ2-3, with no clear D. Trimming stripped 6 bases from V and 6 bases from J, with 13 bases between. The germline V gene has CDR1 MNHEY and CDR2 SVGEGT. The CDR3 consists of 13 residues. The CDR3, as DNA: TGTGCCAGCAGCCCAAGGGAATTCGATACGCAGTATTTT. Encoded protein: CASSPREFDTQYF.

This chain joins TRBV7-2 and TRBJ2-3, with TRBD2 matching 8 bases. In germline, CDR1 is SGHTA, CDR2 FQGNSA. With 4 bases clipped from V and 2 bases from J, the junction kept 8 bases outside the gene matches. This CDR3 region has 16 residues. As DNA, the CDR3 is TGTGCCAGCAGCTCCAGGCTAGCGGGTCTCACAGATACGCAGTATTTT. Its protein is CASSSRLAGLTDTQYF.

The chain has TRBV24-1 and TRBJ2-2; perhaps TRBD1 as D (5 bases). Germline V gives CDR1 KGHDR, CDR2 SFDVKD. Trimming cost V 5 bases and J 4 bases, with 13 bases left between them. This CDR3 has 15 residues. The CDR3 bases are TGTGCCACCAGTGTCAACACAGGAACCACCGGGGAGCTGTTTTTT. It codes for CATSVNTGTTGELFF.

The chain joins TRBV9 to TRBJ2-2; 12 nucleotides agree with TRBD1. Germline CDR1 SGDLS, CDR2 YYNGEE. The length of the CDR3 is 16 residues. Germline trimming cut 3 bases from V and 7 bases from J; bases unmatched to any gene: 7. CDR3 nucleotide sequence: TGTGCCAGCAGCGCCCCGGGACAGGGGGCCGGCGGGGAGCTGTTTTTT. Amino acid sequence: CASSAPGQGAGGELFF.

The rearrangement links TRBV4-2 to TRBJ2-5; D unclear. Germline CDR1 reads LGHNA; CDR2 reads YNFKEQ. The CDR3 consists of 15 residues. Between the trimmed V and J ends, which lost 0 bases and 2 bases, there was a span of 10 bases. Here the CDR3 DNA reads TGTGCCAGCAGCCAAGAGTACAATGCGCAAGAGACCCAGTACTTC. Amino acids: CASSQEYNAQETQYF.

This clone was counted a single time. The genes are TRBV5-4 and TRBJ2-3; 8 nucleotides agree with TRBD2. The CDR3 runs 16 residues. Losses at the gene ends were 3 bases for V and 0 bases for J; bases not matched to a gene: 6. Germline V CDR1 and CDR2: SGHNT, YYREEE (reference sequence). In DNA, the CDR3 is TGTGCCAGCAGCTCTCGGACTAGCACAAGCACAGATACGCAGTATTTT. This gives the protein CASSSRTSTSTDTQYF.

This rearrangement joins TRBV10-3 to TRBJ1-4, with 8 positions matching TRBD1. Per germline, CDR1 ENHRY and CDR2 SYGVKD. The CDR3 contains 12 residues. Trimming took 6 bases from V and 7 from J; bases not matched to a gene: 1. DNA of the CDR3: TGTGCCATCAGGGGGACAGGTGAAAAACTGTTTTTT. Translated, it gives CAIRGTGEKLFF.

The chain employs TRBV24-1 and TRBJ2-7; 7 bases align to TRBD1. With V trimmed by 4 bases and J by 8 bases, 13 bases remained unmatched. Looked up from germline, CDR1 is KGHDR and CDR2 is SFDVKD. There are 15 residues in the CDR3. CDR3 residues: CATSDPEGGIGKQYF. CDR3 in DNA: TGTGCCACCAGTGACCCTGAAGGGGGCATTGGTAAGCAGTACTTC.

CDR3 loop: CASSIADREGEQYF. The CDR3 bases are TGTGCCAGTAGTATAGCCGACAGGGAGGGAGAGCAGTACTTC. The chain recombines TRBV19 with TRBJ2-7; D possibly matches TRBD1 or TRBD2 (7 bases each). Germline CDR1 and CDR2: LNHDA and SQIVND (reference sequence). The CDR3 totals 14 residues. V lost 1 base, J lost 7 bases, and 14 bases lay in between. The full variable domain, its missing parts supplied by reference TRBV19 and TRBJ2-7, is DGGITQSPKYLFRKEGQNVTLSCEQNLNHDAMYWYRQDPGQGLRLIYYSQIVNDFQKGDIAEGYSVSREKKESFPLTVTSAQKNPTAFYLCASSIADREGEQYFGPGTRLTVT.

The chain employs TRBV28 and TRBJ2-7; D might be TRBD1 or TRBD2, each matching 5 bases. Between the trimmed V and J ends, which lost 3 bases and 4 bases, there was a span of 13 bases. The length of the CDR3 is 14 residues. Germline V gene data show CDR1 as MDHEN and CDR2 as SYDVKM. The chain's CDR3 is CASSLFGASYEQYF. The CDR3 DNA follows: TGTGCCAGCAGTTTGTTCGGGGCGTCATACGAGCAGTACTTC. The variable domain in full, with the rest retrieved from reference TRBV28 and TRBJ2-7, is DVKVTQSSRYLVKRTGEKVFLECVQDMDHENMFWYRQDPGLGLRLIYFSYDVKMKEKGDIPEGYSVSREKKERFSLILESASTNQTSMYLCASSLFGASYEQYFGPGTRLTVT.

The V gene is TRBV6-4, the J gene TRBJ2-3; tentatively, D is TRBD1 (6 bases). Germline CDR1 reads MRHNA; CDR2 reads SNTAGT. V gave up 2 bases and J gave up 2 bases, with 11 bases separating them. This CDR3 has 15 residues. This chain's CDR3 is CASSDTGHSTDTQYF. The CDR3 coding sequence is TGTGCCAGCAGTGACACGGGACACTCCACAGATACGCAGTATTTT.

The genes are TRBV18 and TRBJ2-3; TRBD2 agrees at 10 bases. With 2 bases clipped from V and 2 bases from J, the junction kept 4 bases outside the gene matches. The length of the CDR3 is 16 residues. CDR1 is KGHSH, CDR2 LQKENI, per germline. Written as DNA, the CDR3 is TGTGCCAGCTCACCAAAAAGCGGGGGGGTCACAGATACGCAGTATTTT. As protein: CASSPKSGGVTDTQYF.

The chain links TRBV24-1 to TRBJ1-2, with D tentatively TRBD1 (5 bases). This CDR3 is built from 13 residues. CDR1 and CDR2 (germline): KGHDR, SFDVKD. V was cut by 3 bases and J by 4 bases, with 8 bases left in between. This chain's CDR3 is CATSDQGGYGYTF. CDR3 DNA sequence: TGTGCCACCAGTGATCAGGGAGGCTATGGCTACACCTTC.

The table lists this clone with a count of one. The chain recombines TRBV5-6 with TRBJ1-6; TRBD1 matches at 9 bases. V was pared by 3 bases and J by 7 bases, with 5 bases of the junction left unmatched. This CDR3 comprises 15 residues. Germline CDR1 SGHDT, CDR2 YYEEEE. Here the CDR3 reads CASSWGTGTNSPLHF. CDR3 DNA sequence: TGTGCCAGCAGCTGGGGGACAGGGACAAATTCACCCCTCCACTTT.

V is TRBV6-2 or TRBV6-3 and J is TRBJ2-7; TRBD2 agrees at 10 bases. The germline gives CDR1 MNHEY, CDR2 SVGEGT. CDR3 size: 15 residues. The junction had 8 bases not matched to a gene; V was cut back by 5 bases and J by 4 bases. The CDR3 nucleotides are TGTGCCAGCAGTACCGGGACTAGCGTACAGTACGAGCAGTACTTC. This codes for CASSTGTSVQYEQYF.

The gene calls are TRBV2 and TRBJ2-2, with 10 bases matching TRBD2. This CDR3 spans 14 amino acids. The germline V gene encodes CDR1 SNHLY and CDR2 FYNNEI. The J segment lost 6 bases and the V segment lost 5 bases, leaving 3 bases of the junction unmatched. CDR3 nucleotide sequence: TGTGCCAGCAGTAGCGGGGGGGCTCCCGGGGAGCTGTTTTTT. This translates into CASSSGGAPGELFF.

The chain combines TRBV28 with TRBJ1-1; the D gene is possibly TRBD1 (6 bases). Per the germline V gene, CDR1 is MDHEN and CDR2 is SYDVKM. The CDR3 sequence is 16 residues long. Trimming took off 6 bases at V and 3 bases at J, with 20 bases between the two ends. DNA for the CDR3: TGTGCCAGCAGCCCTCAAAGTAACAGGGAGGACACTGAAGCTTTCTTT. Translated, it gives CASSPQSNREDTEAFF.

This clone was picked up a small number of times. The V call is TRBV4-1, the J call TRBJ1-4, with D uncertain. The germline V gene encodes CDR1 MGHRA and CDR2 YSYEKL. V lost 3 bases to trimming and J lost 8 bases, with 16 bases between them. The CDR3 contains 15 residues. CDR3 coding DNA: TGCGCCAGCAGCCATCCCGGCCTCGGAGGGGAAAAACTGTTTTTT. Encoded protein: CASSHPGLGGEKLFF.

The CDR3 sequence: CASRKGGSYGYTF. Here the CDR3 DNA reads TGCGCCAGCAGAAAGGGGGGGAGCTATGGCTACACCTTC. The chain carries TRBV5-1 and TRBJ1-2, with D possibly matching TRBD1 (6 bases). The germline V gene has CDR1 SGHRS and CDR2 YFSETQ. The CDR3 loop spans 13 amino acids. The V and J ends lost 5 bases and 4 bases respectively, with 12 bases between them.